These 5 T cell receptor beta chains share one sample of origin, sequenced in a study of CD8 T cells in ankylosing spondylitis. Notes on the study in general: Characteristic, it appeared, of ankylosing spondylitis blood was a TCR beta motif of roughly eight highly homologous variants.

Their antigens are not known. Via MiXCR, TCRdb re-called the 5' RACE reads, giving one row per CDR3 protein. Of almost 400,000 distinct CDR3 sequences in the sample, about a fifth were seen once. The sequencing input was blood, either unsorted or a sorted T cell fraction (not recorded which). The receptors shown here come from a male donor with ankylosing spondylitis.

This clonotype has only a few counts. The chain is built from TRBV20-1 and TRBJ2-7; no reliable D call. Trimming left V 5 bases short and J 3 bases short, with 11 bases between. Germline loops: CDR1 DFQATT, CDR2 SNEGSKA (reference sequence). The CDR3 spans 12 residues. CDR3 sequence: CSAEGFRYEQYF. Here the CDR3 DNA reads TGCAGTGCTGAAGGGTTCCGCTACGAGCAGTACTTC.

This clonotype occurred many times. The V and J genes are TRBV12-3 or TRBV12-4 and TRBJ2-3; D is possibly TRBD2 (6 bases). V lost 6 bases, J lost 3 bases, and 13 bases lay in between. The CDR3 consists of 14 residues. This chain's CDR3 is CASRRSGGTDTQYF. The CDR3 DNA reads as TGTGCCAGCAGACGTTCCGGAGGGACAGATACGCAGTATTTT.

The CDR3 DNA sequence: TGTGCCAGCAGTCCAAGGACAACGGGGATCTATGGCTACACCTTC. As protein: CASSPRTTGIYGYTF. The V and J genes are TRBV27 and TRBJ1-2; D might be TRBD1 (5 bases). The germline CDR1 and CDR2 sequences are MNHEY and SMNVEV (reference sequence). The germline V and J ends were trimmed by 5 bases and 4 bases, with 17 bases remaining between them. The CDR3 spans 15 residues.

This clonotype has a handful of counts. Here the CDR3 reads CASSSARGSFHQYF. The CDR3 nucleotides are TGTGCCAGTAGTTCCGCGAGGGGAAGCTTTCATCAGTACTTC. The chain joins TRBV19 to TRBJ2-4; perhaps D is TRBD1 or TRBD2 (5 bases each). Germline V gives CDR1 LNHDA, CDR2 SQIVND (reference sequence). V lost 5 bases and J 12 bases, leaving 20 bases between the germline ends. The CDR3 length is 14 residues.

The sample holds a few counts of this clonotype. This sequence joins TRBV10-3 and TRBJ2-1; D may be TRBD2 (6 bases). The V and J ends lost 8 bases and 0 bases respectively, with 14 bases between them. Looked up from germline, CDR1 is ENHRY and CDR2 is SYGVKD. The CDR3 runs 15 residues. CDR3 amino acids: CAIARGTFSYNEQFF. The CDR3 DNA reads as TGTGCCATCGCCCGAGGGACTTTCTCCTACAATGAGCAGTTCTTC.